Below, one T cell receptor beta chain is given with its context. Its cognate antigen is unknown. This sample is drawn from a study of shared clonotypes between healthy human individuals. Overall study: Serving as donors were two women and a few men, whose ages spanned 18 to 49. Notes on the study in general: Donor scarcity curtailed the genetic and exposure-history diversity represented herein. Naive subsets tended to show greater estimated richness than memory subsets.

Authors' methods: Filtering differed since immunoSEQ provided only junctions, with no quality scores. The assay was immunoSEQ multiplex PCR, and TCRdb's table has in-frame clones only and misses some. Clonal size and the V and J genes are those of that table, whereas D and trimming came from the DNA. The sample consists of 2 million to 3 million clones, approximately 93% of them appearing once. This clonotype was sampled from a man between 18 and 29 years old in good health. Some clones in this sample may be carry-over from other donors' samples. Sequencing was carried out using naive CD4+ T cells from PBMCs. The subset here: CD45RA+ positively selected.

CDR3: CASSEPGLAQLYNEQFF. CDR3 DNA sequence: TGTGCCAGCAGTGAGCCAGGACTAGCGCAACTTTACAATGAGCAGTTCTTC. The J gene is TRBJ2-1, the V gene TRBV6-1; 9 nucleotides agree with TRBD2. Germline trimming cut 3 bases from V and 4 bases from J; bases unmatched to any gene: 10. This CDR3 is 17 amino acids long. The germline CDR1 and CDR2 sequences are MNHNS and SASEGT.